This T cell receptor beta chain was identified in a study of T cell responses to AZD1222 COVID-19 vaccine. Study-level findings and limits: The donors showed a predominance of white British ancestry and of females, with possible underestimation of clonal diversity.

This clone was seen more than once but under ten times. Its antigen remains unknown. Sequencing was performed with immunoSEQ multiplex PCR; in TCRdb, only in-frame clones are kept and a portion is missing. The sample yields about 140,000 clones, 89% seen once. The sequencing here drew on peripheral blood, taken on day 0 of AZD1222 vaccination. The receptor comes from an adult in good health.

CDR3 region: CASTQQAVSNQPQHF. CDR3 DNA sequence: TGTGCCAGTACACAACAGGCGGTTAGCAATCAGCCCCAGCATTTT. This chain links TRBV19 with TRBJ1-5; TRBD1 might be the D (5 bases). Between the trimmed V and J ends, which lost 7 bases and 0 bases, there was a span of 13 bases. The CDR3 sequence is 15 residues long. The V gene's germline CDR1 is LNHDA and CDR2 SQIVND (reference sequence).